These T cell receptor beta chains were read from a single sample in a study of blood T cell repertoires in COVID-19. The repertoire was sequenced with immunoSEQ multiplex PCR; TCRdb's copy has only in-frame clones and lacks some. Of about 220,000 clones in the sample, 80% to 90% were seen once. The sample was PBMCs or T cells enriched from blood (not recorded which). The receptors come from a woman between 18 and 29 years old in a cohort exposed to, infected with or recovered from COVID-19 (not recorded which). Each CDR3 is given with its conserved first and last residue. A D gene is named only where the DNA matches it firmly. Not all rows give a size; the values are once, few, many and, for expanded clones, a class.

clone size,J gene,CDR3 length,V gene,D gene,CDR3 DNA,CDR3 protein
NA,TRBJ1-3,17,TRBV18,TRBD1,TGTGCCAGCTCACCTTGGGACAGCTATAACTCTGGAAACACCATATATTTT,CASSPWDSYNSGNTIYF
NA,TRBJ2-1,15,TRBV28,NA,TGTGCCAGCAGTTTAGCCCGGGAAAGGGACAATGAGCAGTTCTTC,CASSLARERDNEQFF
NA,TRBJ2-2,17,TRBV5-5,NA,TGTGCCAGCAGCTTGACAGGGTTTGCTTCGAACACCGGGGAGCTGTTTTTT,CASSLTGFASNTGELFF
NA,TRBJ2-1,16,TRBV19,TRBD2,TGTGCCAGTAGAGCCCTAGCGGGGGGGCTTTCCAATGAGCAGTTCTTC,CASRALAGGLSNEQFF
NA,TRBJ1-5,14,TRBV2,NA,TGTGCCAGCGCAGGACTTGGCGCCAATCAGCCCCAGCATTTT,CASAGLGANQPQHF
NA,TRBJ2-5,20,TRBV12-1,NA,TGTGCCAGCAGCCGATGGACTAGCGGGGGGCCATACACACTCCAAGAGACCCAGTACTTC,CASSRWTSGGPYTLQETQYF
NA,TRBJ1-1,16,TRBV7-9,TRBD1,TGTGCCAGCAGCTTAGGGACAGGGAGGATGGGCACTGAAGCTTTCTTT,CASSLGTGRMGTEAFF
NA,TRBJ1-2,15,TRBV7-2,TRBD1,TGTGCCAGCAGCACTGGGACAGCACTTAACTATGGCTACACCTTC,CASSTGTALNYGYTF
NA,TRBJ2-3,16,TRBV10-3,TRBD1,TGTGCCATCAGTGAGTCCGGGACAGGCAACACAGATACGCAGTATTTT,CAISESGTGNTDTQYF
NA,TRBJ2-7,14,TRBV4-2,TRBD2,TGTGCCAGCAGCAGCGGGGGAGGGACCTACGAGCAGTACTTC,CASSSGGGTYEQYF
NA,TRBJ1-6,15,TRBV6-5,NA,TGTGCCAGCAGCCTACAGGGCAGGGGTAATTCACCCCTCCACTTT,CASSLQGRGNSPLHF
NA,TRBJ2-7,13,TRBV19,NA,TGTGCCAGTAGTAATAGCGGAAACCGCGAGCAGTACTTC,CASSNSGNREQYF
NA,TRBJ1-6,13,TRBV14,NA,TGTGCCAGCAGCCTCCAGAATGGTTCACCCCTCCACTTT,CASSLQNGSPLHF
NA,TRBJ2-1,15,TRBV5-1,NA,TGCGCCAGCAGCTTAGAGGGGGTCTCCTACAATGAGCAGTTCTTC,CASSLEGVSYNEQFF
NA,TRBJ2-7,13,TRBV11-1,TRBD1,TGTGCCAGCAGCCGGGACAGGCCATACGAGCAGTACTTC,CASSRDRPYEQYF
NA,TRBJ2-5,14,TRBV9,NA,TGTGCCAGCAGCCCGTGGGGCAGCCAAGAGACCCAGTACTTC,CASSPWGSQETQYF
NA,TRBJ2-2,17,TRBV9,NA,TGTGCCAGCAGACCTTTTGGTGAGGGATCCACCACAGGGGAGCTGTTTTTT,CASRPFGEGSTTGELFF
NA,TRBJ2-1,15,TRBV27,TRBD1,TGTGCCAGCAGTCCCGGGACAGGGATAGGCAATGAGCAGTTCTTC,CASSPGTGIGNEQFF
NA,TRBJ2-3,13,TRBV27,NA,TGTGCCAGTTCTACTAGTCCCAGGGATACGCAGTATTTT,CASSTSPRDTQYF
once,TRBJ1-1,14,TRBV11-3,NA,TGTGCCAGCAGCTCCAGGGCGGAGGGCACTGAAGCTTTCTTT,CASSSRAEGTEAFF
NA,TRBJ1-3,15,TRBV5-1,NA,TGCGCCAGCAGCTTGGTCGGTCTCTCTGGAAACACCATATATTTT,CASSLVGLSGNTIYF
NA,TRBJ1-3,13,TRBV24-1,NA,TGTGCCACCAGCTCTGGAGAAAAGGACACCATATATTTT,CATSSGEKDTIYF
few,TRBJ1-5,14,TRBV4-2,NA,TGTGCCAGCAGCCGGGGAGGGGGAGAACAGCCCCAGCATTTT,CASSRGGGEQPQHF
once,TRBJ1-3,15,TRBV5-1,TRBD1,TGCGCCAGCAGCGTCACAGGGGTCTCTGGAAACACCATATATTTT,CASSVTGVSGNTIYF
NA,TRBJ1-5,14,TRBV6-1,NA,TGTGCCAGCAGTGAAGAGGGAGGGAATCAGCCCCAGCATTTT,CASSEEGGNQPQHF
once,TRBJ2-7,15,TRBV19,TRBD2,TGTGCCAGTAGTAGGGGACTAGCGGGCTCCTACGAGCAGTACTTC,CASSRGLAGSYEQYF
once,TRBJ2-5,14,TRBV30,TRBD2,TGTGCCTGGACTAGCGGGAGTGGGCAAGAGACCCAGTACTTC,CAWTSGSGQETQYF